This TCR beta chain was profiled in a study of T-cell memory formation after mild COVID-19. In the study overall: TCR clusters were largely donor specific. The study, taken as a whole, reports: Clones that shrank (day 15 to 85) were balanced CD4/CD8, whereas later expanders leaned CD4+. Contracting CD4+ clones sat mainly in CM and EM; CD8+ in EMRA.

V was cut by 1 base and J by 6 bases, with 7 bases left in between. The CDR3 is 12 amino acids. Germline CDR1 is MNHEY and CDR2 is SVGAGI. A word on this clonotype: The antigen remains unidentified.

TCRalpha and TCRbeta libraries used 5'RACE with constant-segment primers and UMIs. TCRdb used MiXCR to reprocess the 5' RACE reads, holding one entry per CDR3 protein. The data contain some 600,000 distinct CDR3 sequences, roughly a sixth of them singletons. Source material: PBMCs or a T cell subset sorted from them (not recorded which). The chain is built from TRBV6-5 and TRBJ2-7, with a possible D match to TRBD2 (6 bases). This sequence was found in an adult woman who had mild COVID-19 (a few samples of this study predate the infection). Cell type and time point are not known. CDR3 coding DNA: TGTGCCAGCAGTTACTTGGGAGGCGAGCAGTACTTC. Translating gives CASSYLGGEQYF.